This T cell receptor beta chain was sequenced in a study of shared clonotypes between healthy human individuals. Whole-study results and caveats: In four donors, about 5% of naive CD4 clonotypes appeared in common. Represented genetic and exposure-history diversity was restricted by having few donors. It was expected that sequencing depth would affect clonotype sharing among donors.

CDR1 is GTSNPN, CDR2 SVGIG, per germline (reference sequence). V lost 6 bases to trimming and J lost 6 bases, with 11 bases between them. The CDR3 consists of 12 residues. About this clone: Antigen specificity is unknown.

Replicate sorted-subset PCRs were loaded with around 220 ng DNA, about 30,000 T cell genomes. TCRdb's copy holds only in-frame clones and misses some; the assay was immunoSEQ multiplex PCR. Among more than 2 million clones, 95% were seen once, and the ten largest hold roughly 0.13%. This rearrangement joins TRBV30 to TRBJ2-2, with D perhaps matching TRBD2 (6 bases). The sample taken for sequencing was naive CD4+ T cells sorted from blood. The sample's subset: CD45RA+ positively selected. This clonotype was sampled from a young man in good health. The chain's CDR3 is CACGPGAGELFF. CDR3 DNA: TGTGCCTGCGGACCGGGGGCCGGGGAGCTGTTTTTT.